The present T cell receptor beta chain was sequenced within a study of blood T cell repertoires in COVID-19. The cohort comprised adults aged 18 to 89 years residing in 24 US areas. Assignment of participants to cohorts was predicated upon participant-reported clinical history. Recovered status applied to Cohort 3 donors who had two consecutive negative PCRs. It also applied to those with clearance or with symptom resolution. Sequenced by immunoSEQ multiplex PCR; TCRdb stores in-frame clones only, minus some. Here the sample spans 150,000 to 200,000 clones, roughly 82% being singletons. Concerning this clone: This sample includes further DNA sequences coding for the same CDR3.

Sequenced sample: PBMCs or T cells enriched from blood (not recorded which). The source is a man in his fifties who had recovered from COVID-19.

The CDR3 nucleotides are TGTGCCAGCTCACTGGGACAGGGGTCTTATGGCTACACCTTC. Protein product: CASSLGQGSYGYTF. The rearrangement uses TRBV18 and TRBJ1-2; 10 bases map to TRBD1. V shed 4 bases, J shed 5 bases, and the junction held 4 bases outside the gene matches. The germline gives CDR1 KGHSH, CDR2 LQKENI. There are 14 residues in the CDR3. Together with reference TRBV18 and TRBJ1-2, the CDR3 gives the full variable domain: NAGVMQNPRHLVRRRGQEARLRCSPMKGHSHVYWYRQLPEEGLKFMVYLQKENIIDESGMPKERFSAEFPKEGPSILRIQQVVRGDSAAYFCASSLGQGSYGYTFGSGTRLTVV.